This T cell receptor beta chain was sequenced for a study of cytomegalovirus exposure and HLA in healthy donors. Germline values: CDR1 SGDLS, CDR2 YYNGEE. The trim removed 3 bases at V and 9 bases at J, leaving 11 bases unmatched. The CDR3 is made up of 16 amino acids. In the PCR, 60 Vbeta and 13 Jbeta primers were used. Produced via immunoSEQ multiplex PCR; TCRdb's table is partial and in-frame only. The sample lists under 150,000 clones, around four fifths occurring once. General study results and limits: According to reports, the classifier identified cytomegalovirus status with high specificity and sensitivity. The presence/absence work took it that sequencing depth was about the same across donors.

Turning to this clone: The antigen is not known.

This receptor was obtained from a man between 25 and 39 years old in good health and CMV-seropositive. The rearrangement links TRBV9 to TRBJ1-6; 8 bases fit TRBD1. The sequencing sample was made of PBMCs. For the CDR3, the DNA is TGTGCCAGCAGCGGTCAGGGGGCTGTAGGAATTTCACCCCTCCACTTT. Amino acid sequence: CASSGQGAVGISPLHF.